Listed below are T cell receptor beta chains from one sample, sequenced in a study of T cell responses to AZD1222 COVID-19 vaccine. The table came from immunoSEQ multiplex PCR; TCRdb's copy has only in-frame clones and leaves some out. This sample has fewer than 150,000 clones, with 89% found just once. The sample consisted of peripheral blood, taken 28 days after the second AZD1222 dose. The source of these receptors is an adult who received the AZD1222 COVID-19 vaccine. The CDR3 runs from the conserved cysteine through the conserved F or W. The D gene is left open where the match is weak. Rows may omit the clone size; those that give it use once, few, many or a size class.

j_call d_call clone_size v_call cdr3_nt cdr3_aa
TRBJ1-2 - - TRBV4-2 TGTGCCAGCAGCCCGCGGGACGCAGACTATGGCTACACCTTC CASSPRDADYGYTF
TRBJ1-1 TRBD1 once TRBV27 TGTGCCAGCAGTAAGAGGACAGGGGAGAACACTGAAGCTTTCTTT CASSKRTGENTEAFF
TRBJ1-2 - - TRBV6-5 TGTGCCAGCAGGAACAGGGTAACTAACTATGGCTACACCTTC CASRNRVTNYGYTF
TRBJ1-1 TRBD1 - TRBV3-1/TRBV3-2 TGTGCCAGCAGCCCTCCCTACCCTGCGAATCGACAGGGCCAAGGTATGAACACTGAAGCTTTCTTT CASSPPYPANRQGQGMNTEAFF
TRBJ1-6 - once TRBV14 TGTGCCAGCAGCCCCTTGGGAAACTCCTATAATTCACCCCTCCACTTT CASSPLGNSYNSPLHF
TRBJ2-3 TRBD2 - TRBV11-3 TGTGCCAGCAGCTTAGGAGGTTGGGGGGGACCTAACACAGATACGCAGTATTTT CASSLGGWGGPNTDTQYF
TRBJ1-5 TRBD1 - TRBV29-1 TGCAGCGTTGGACAGGGAGGGAATCAGCCCCAGCATTTT CSVGQGGNQPQHF
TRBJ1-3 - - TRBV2 TGTGCCAGCAGCGTGGACTCTGGAAACACCATATATTTT CASSVDSGNTIYF
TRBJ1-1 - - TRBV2 TGTGCTGGAGGGTTGAACACTGAAGCTTTCTTT CAGGLNTEAFF
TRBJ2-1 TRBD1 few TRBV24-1 TGTGCCACCAGTGATAACCCCGGGACAGGGGGAGTGGTTGGGCAGTTCTTC CATSDNPGTGGVVGQFF
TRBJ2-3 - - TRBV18 TGTGCCAGCTCACCCCGGTCGGGCACAGATACGCAGTATTTT CASSPRSGTDTQYF
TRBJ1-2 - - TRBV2 TGTGCCAGCACCCCCGTGCGGGGCTACACCTTC CASTPVRGYTF
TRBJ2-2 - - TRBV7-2 TGTGCCAGCAGCTTAACCGGGGAGCTGTTTTTT CASSLTGELFF
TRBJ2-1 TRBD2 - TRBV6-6 TGTGCCAGCTGGGGGGGAGGGTGGTCCTACAATGAGCAGTTCTTC CASWGGGWSYNEQFF
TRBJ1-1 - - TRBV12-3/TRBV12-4 TGTGCCAGCAAATTGAACCCGAACACTGAAGCTTTCTTT CASKLNPNTEAFF
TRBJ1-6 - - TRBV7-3 TGTGCCAGCAGCTCGCAGGGCCGGAATTCACCCCTCCACTTT CASSSQGRNSPLHF
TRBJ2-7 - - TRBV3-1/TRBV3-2 TGTGCCAGCAGCCAAGATCCCCACAGGGAGGCGGCCTACGAGCAGTACTTC CASSQDPHREAAYEQYF
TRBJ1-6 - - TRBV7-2 TGTGCCAGCGGCGTCTCCTATAATTCACCCCTCCACTTT CASGVSYNSPLHF
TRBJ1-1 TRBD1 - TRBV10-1 TGCGCCAGCACCGAGGGGACAGCCTTGAACACTGAAGCTTTCTTT CASTEGTALNTEAFF
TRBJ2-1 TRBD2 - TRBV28 TGTGCCAGCAGTTTTGGCGGGAGGGCGAGGCAGTTCTTC CASSFGGRARQFF
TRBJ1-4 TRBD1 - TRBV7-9 TGTGCCAGCAGCAACGGACAGGGCGGTGAAAAACTGTTTTTT CASSNGQGGEKLFF
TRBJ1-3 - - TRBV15 TGTGCCACCAGCAGAGATCACACTTCTGGAAACACCATATATTTT CATSRDHTSGNTIYF
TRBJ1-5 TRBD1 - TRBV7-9 TGTGCCAGCAGCCGGACAGGGGGTTCGAATCAGCCCCAGCATTTT CASSRTGGSNQPQHF
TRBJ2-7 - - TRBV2 TGTGCCAGCACCGAACGGGCCAAACCAGCAAAGCAGTACTTC CASTERAKPAKQYF
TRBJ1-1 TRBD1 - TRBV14 TGTGCCAGCAGCCAACTGGGACAGGGGAACACTGAAGCTTTCTTT CASSQLGQGNTEAFF
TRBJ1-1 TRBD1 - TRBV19 TGTGCCAGTAGCTCAGCAGGGGGCCGGTTCTACATGAACACTGAAGCTTTCTTT CASSSAGGRFYMNTEAFF
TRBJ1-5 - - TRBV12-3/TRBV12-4 TGTGCCAGCAGTTTGAGAAGCAATCAGCCCCAGCATTTT CASSLRSNQPQHF
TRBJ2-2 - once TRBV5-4 TGTGCCAGCAGCCCCTGGACCGCGAACACCGGGGAGCTGTTTTTT CASSPWTANTGELFF